The 9 T cell receptor beta chains given below trace back to one sample, sequenced in a study of blood T cell repertoires in COVID-19. The repertoire was sequenced with immunoSEQ multiplex PCR; TCRdb's copy has only in-frame clones and lacks some. Altogether about 40,000 clones are present, about 79% being singletons, with the ten largest covering around 2.5%. Sequenced: peripheral blood. Receptor source: a woman in her sixties or seventies with acute or convalescent COVID-19.

The chain couples TRBV20-1 to TRBJ2-7, with TRBD2 matching over 8 bases. The CDR3 sequence is 11 residues long. After removal of 5 bases from V and 7 bases from J, the junction contained 4 bases not matched to a gene. Germline V gives CDR1 DFQATT, CDR2 SNEGSKA (reference sequence). Here the CDR3 DNA reads TGCAGTGCTGGGACTAGTAAGGAGCAGTACTTC. This gives the protein CSAGTSKEQYF.

The chain couples TRBV9 to TRBJ1-2; D perhaps matches TRBD1 (6 bases). Looked up from germline, CDR1 is SGDLS and CDR2 is YYNGEE. The CDR3 contains 16 residues. Trimming removed 3 bases from V and 3 bases from J, with 18 bases in between. The CDR3 reads CASSEHPQGMDYGYTF. The CDR3 nucleotides read TGTGCCAGCAGCGAACACCCACAGGGCATGGACTATGGCTACACCTTC.

The gene calls are TRBV6-6 and TRBJ1-1, with no clear D. The germline V and J ends were trimmed by 4 bases and 5 bases, with 11 bases remaining between them. There are 13 residues in the CDR3. Germline V gene sequence: CDR1 MNHNY, CDR2 SVGAGI (reference sequence). CDR3 sequence (DNA): TGTGCCAGCAGTTCCGGCTGGGAGACTGAAGCTTTCTTT. Its translation is CASSSGWETEAFF.

The V call is TRBV4-2, the J call TRBJ1-4; a possible D gene is TRBD1 (5 bases). Germline V CDR1 and CDR2: LGHNA, YNFKEQ. The ends were cut back, 0 bases at V and 5 bases at J, with 13 bases in the middle. The CDR3 is made up of 16 amino acids. This CDR3 reads CASSQDESGRNEKLFF. The CDR3 bases are TGTGCCAGCAGCCAAGATGAGTCAGGGCGGAATGAAAAACTGTTTTTT.

This sequence joins TRBV28 and TRBJ1-1; 9 positions agree with TRBD1. This CDR3 contains 18 residues. J gave up 1 base and V 2 bases, and 11 bases lay outside the gene matches. Per the germline V gene, CDR1 is MDHEN and CDR2 is SYDVKM. The CDR3 protein is CASSLILGQGTTNTEAFF. The CDR3 DNA reads TGTGCCAGCAGTTTAATCCTGGGACAGGGAACTACGAACACTGAAGCTTTCTTT. Full variable domain (outside the CDR3, taken from reference TRBV28 and TRBJ1-1): DVKVTQSSRYLVKRTGEKVFLECVQDMDHENMFWYRQDPGLGLRLIYFSYDVKMKEKGDIPEGYSVSREKKERFSLILESASTNQTSMYLCASSLILGQGTTNTEAFFGQGTRLTVV.

CDR3 in DNA: TGTGCCAGCAGTGCCCCCCCCCGGGACAGGGGCATGAACACTGAAGCTTTCTTT. Its translation: CASSAPPRDRGMNTEAFF. The rearrangement links TRBV6-4 to TRBJ1-1; 10 bases are a match to TRBD1. The CDR3 has 18 amino acids. V was pared by 4 bases and J by 0 bases, with 11 bases of the junction left unmatched. Germline V gene lookup returns CDR1 MRHNA and CDR2 SNTAGT.

CDR3 sequence (DNA): TGTGCCAGCAGCTTACGAGACCTGAGCGGGAGGGCCCGAACCTACGAGCAGTACTTC. This encodes CASSLRDLSGRARTYEQYF. The rearrangement links TRBV5-4 to TRBJ2-7; 10 nucleotides match TRBD2. The CDR3 is 19 residues long. Per germline, CDR1 SGHNT and CDR2 YYREEE (reference sequence). The J segment lost 2 bases and the V segment lost 2 bases, leaving 16 bases of the junction unmatched.

V usage is TRBV9 and J usage is TRBJ2-2, with TRBD2 identical over 8 bases. The J segment lost 2 bases and the V segment lost 4 bases, leaving 13 bases of the junction unmatched. Looked up from germline, CDR1 is SGDLS and CDR2 is YYNGEE. This CDR3 spans 18 amino acids. The CDR3 region has the DNA TGTGCCAGCAGCTCAGGATGGCCGGGACTAGATAACACCGGGGAGCTGTTTTTT. Its translation: CASSSGWPGLDNTGELFF.

The chain is built from TRBV6-1 and TRBJ1-6; a weak D match, TRBD1 (5 bases). From germline, CDR1 is MNHNS and CDR2 SASEGT. CDR3 length equals 16 residues. V was clipped by 2 bases and J by 9 bases, with 17 bases between them. CDR3 DNA sequence: TGTGCCAGCAGTGAAAAGGGCGACAGATCTGGTTCACCCCTCCACTTT. As protein: CASSEKGDRSGSPLHF.